What follows are 24 T cell receptor beta chains derived from one specimen sequenced in a study of T-cell memory formation after mild COVID-19. TCRdb recomputed calls from the 5' RACE reads with MiXCR, one row per CDR3 protein. The sample yields under 90,000 distinct CDR3 sequences, 14% seen once. The specimen sequenced was PBMCs or a T cell subset sorted from them (not recorded which). The receptors shown here come from an adult woman who had mild COVID-19 (a few samples of this study predate the infection). Cell type and time point are not known.

The chain uses TRBV4-1 and TRBJ2-7, with 8 bases fitting TRBD1. The CDR3 loop spans 15 amino acids. Looked up from germline, CDR1 is MGHRA and CDR2 is YSYEKL. After removal of 3 bases from V and 6 bases from J, the junction contained 10 bases not matched to a gene. Here the CDR3 DNA reads TGCGCCAGCAGCCATGACGGGACAGGCTTTCGCGAGCAGTACTTC. Protein: CASSHDGTGFREQYF.

This clonotype was seen a few times. The chain joins TRBV9 to TRBJ2-5; 8 bases are shared with TRBD1. CDR1 is SGDLS and CDR2 is YYNGEE in the germline V gene. The CDR3 covers 15 residues. Losses at the gene ends were 4 bases for V and 0 bases for J; bases not matched to a gene: 5. CDR3: CASSTRTGYQETQYF. CDR3 sequence (DNA): TGTGCCAGCAGCACCCGGACAGGGTACCAAGAGACCCAGTACTTC.

J is TRBJ2-1 and V is TRBV18, with 9 bases matching TRBD1. Germline V lookup: CDR1 KGHSH, CDR2 LQKENI. CDR3 length equals 16 residues. Germline trimming cut 2 bases from V and 8 bases from J; bases unmatched to any gene: 10. The CDR3, as DNA: TGTGCCAGCTCACCAGGGACAGGGCGTATACGAGATGAGCAGTTCTTC. Amino acid sequence: CASSPGTGRIRDEQFF.

This chain joins TRBV30 and TRBJ1-1; D is possibly TRBD1 (5 bases). CDR1 is GTSNPN and CDR2 is SVGIG in the germline V gene (reference sequence). CDR3 length equals 13 residues. Trimming shortened V by 6 bases and J by 1 base, and 12 bases separated the two germline ends. The CDR3 loop reads CACEGQGNTEAFF. CDR3 nucleotide sequence: TGTGCCTGCGAGGGGCAGGGGAACACTGAAGCTTTCTTT.

Only a few counts were recorded for this clonotype. The genes are TRBV24-1 and TRBJ2-1; D unclear. Trimming left V 9 bases short and J 12 bases short, with 17 bases between. The CDR3 runs to 12 residues. In germline, CDR1 is KGHDR, CDR2 SFDVKD. The CDR3 reads CATETALGGQFF. The CDR3 DNA is TGTGCCACCGAGACCGCTCTCGGTGGGCAGTTCTTC.

The chain couples TRBV30 to TRBJ1-3; D unclear. Trimming pared 1 base from V and 4 bases from J, leaving 11 bases between. The CDR3 covers 14 residues. Germline V gives CDR1 GTSNPN, CDR2 SVGIG (reference sequence). In DNA, the CDR3 is TGTGCCTGGAGTGCGGAGCCTGCCGGAAACACCATATATTTT. This sequence encodes CAWSAEPAGNTIYF.

This clonotype was detected only a few times. The chain employs TRBV7-2 and TRBJ2-3, with no clear D. The CDR3 extends over 13 amino acids. From germline, CDR1 is SGHTA and CDR2 FQGNSA. The V end lost 4 bases, the J end lost 6 bases, and 11 bases lay between the germline ends. DNA of the CDR3: TGTGCCAGCAGCTACCTCAGCCCCGATACGCAGTATTTT. Encoded protein: CASSYLSPDTQYF.

V gene TRBV20-1 combines with J gene TRBJ1-1; D is possibly TRBD1 (5 bases). The V gene's germline CDR1 is DFQATT and CDR2 SNEGSKA (reference sequence). The CDR3 has 12 amino acids. Between the trimmed V and J ends, which lost 1 base and 7 bases, there was a span of 10 bases. Here the CDR3 reads CSARGWDGEAFF. DNA for the CDR3: TGCAGTGCTAGAGGCTGGGACGGTGAAGCTTTCTTT.

DNA of the CDR3: TGTGCCAGCAGCTCCACTAGCGGGGATTTTGAGCAGTTCTTC. The encoded protein is CASSSTSGDFEQFF. The rearrangement links TRBV11-3 to TRBJ2-1; TRBD2 matches at 10 bases. With 4 bases clipped from V and 9 bases from J, the junction kept 6 bases outside the gene matches. Germline CDR1 reads SGHNT; CDR2 reads YENEEA. The CDR3 consists of 14 residues.

The chain couples TRBV5-1 to TRBJ2-2; D is perhaps TRBD1 (6 bases). CDR3 length: 17 residues. Germline CDR1 SGHRS, CDR2 YFSETQ. V gave up 0 bases and J gave up 5 bases, with 17 bases separating them. The DNA of the CDR3 is TGCGCCAGCAGCTTGGGTCCAGGGGAGAGTTTGACCGGGGAGCTGTTTTTT. Amino acids: CASSLGPGESLTGELFF.

This clonotype appeared a few times. CDR3 amino acids: CASSLTLYEQFF. CDR3 bases: TGTGCCAGCAGCTTAACACTATATGAGCAGTTCTTC. The chain uses TRBV7-9 and TRBJ2-1; D unresolved. Germline CDR1 SEHNR, CDR2 FQNEAQ (reference sequence). The CDR3 contains 12 residues. V was cut by 2 bases and J by 8 bases, with 7 bases left in between.

The CDR3 sequence is CASSPLAVGTDTQYF. In DNA, the CDR3 is TGTGCCAGCAGCCCTTTAGCGGTTGGCACAGATACGCAGTATTTT. The chain couples TRBV5-6 to TRBJ2-3, with D maybe TRBD2 (6 bases). CDR1 and CDR2 from the germline V gene are SGHDT and YYEEEE. Trimming removed 4 bases at V and 1 base at J, with 13 bases between. This CDR3 has 15 amino acids.

The DNA of the CDR3 is TGTGCCAGCAGTTTAATAGGACTAGCGGACAATGAGCAGTTCTTC. This encodes CASSLIGLADNEQFF. V and J are TRBV12-3 or TRBV12-4 and TRBJ2-1; 10 positions agree with TRBD2. The V gene end was trimmed by 2 bases and the J gene end by 5 bases; junction bases not matched to a gene: 3. The CDR3 has 15 amino acids.

This chain uses TRBV7-2 with TRBJ1-2, with 8 bases fitting TRBD1. The length of the CDR3 is 13 residues. Per germline, CDR1 SGHTA and CDR2 FQGNSA. The V segment lost 4 bases and the J segment 6 bases; nucleotides outside the gene matches: 4. Here the CDR3 reads CASSWTGSDGYTF. The CDR3, as DNA: TGTGCCAGCAGCTGGACAGGGAGCGATGGCTACACCTTC.

The rearrangement links TRBV10-3 to TRBJ2-3; D not certain. Germline CDR1 ENHRY, CDR2 SYGVKD. This CDR3 is built from 16 residues. Trimming removed 4 bases at V and 0 bases at J, with 14 bases between. DNA for the CDR3: TGTGCCATCAGTGGTTTGATAGGTTCTAGCACAGATACGCAGTATTTT. Its translation is CAISGLIGSSTDTQYF.

This clonotype came up many times. The J gene is TRBJ2-7, the V gene TRBV7-9; D remains ambiguous. Germline values: CDR1 SEHNR, CDR2 FQNEAQ (reference sequence). The CDR3 covers 14 residues. Between the trimmed V and J ends, which lost 2 bases and 1 base, there was a span of 9 bases. For the CDR3, the DNA is TGTGCCAGCAGCTTAACTGGGCCATCCTACGAGCAGTACTTC. Encoded protein: CASSLTGPSYEQYF.

The gene calls are TRBV9 and TRBJ2-2; maybe TRBD1 (5 bases). Looked up from germline, CDR1 is SGDLS and CDR2 is YYNGEE. Trimming shortened V by 3 bases and J by 1 base, and 16 bases separated the two germline ends. The CDR3 is 17 residues long. The CDR3 loop reads CASSARVQDRNTGELFF. For the CDR3, the DNA is TGTGCCAGCAGCGCCCGCGTACAAGACAGGAACACCGGGGAGCTGTTTTTT.

This clonotype has ten or more counts. The chain is built from TRBV10-3 and TRBJ2-1; possible D gene TRBD1, 5 bases. The CDR3 length is 14 residues. Germline CDR1 is ENHRY and CDR2 is SYGVKD. V lost 11 bases, J lost 3 bases, and 17 bases lay in between. CDR3 DNA: TGTGCCGCCCTACCAGGGAAGGGCTACAATGAGCAGTTCTTC. Residues: CAALPGKGYNEQFF.

This clonotype was found a few times. The chain uses TRBV12-3 or TRBV12-4 and TRBJ1-2; tentatively, D is TRBD1 (6 bases). V lost 5 bases and J 2 bases, leaving 9 bases between the germline ends. The length of the CDR3 is 13 residues. The CDR3 DNA reads TGTGCCAGCAGTCAGACAGGAAACTATGGCTACACCTTC. It specifies CASSQTGNYGYTF.

This clonotype turned up a few times. The J gene is TRBJ2-1, the V gene TRBV7-9; 8 positions match TRBD1. CDR3 size: 14 residues. Germline V gene lookup returns CDR1 SEHNR and CDR2 FQNEAQ (reference sequence). The V and J ends lost 5 bases and 3 bases, in that order; junction bases with no gene match: 3. The CDR3 DNA reads as TGTGCCAGCAGCCACGGACAGGGCTACAATGAGCAGTTCTTC. Its protein product is CASSHGQGYNEQFF.

The chain combines TRBV7-9 with TRBJ2-7; 7 bases line up with TRBD1. This CDR3 has 15 residues. Germline V lookup: CDR1 SEHNR, CDR2 FQNEAQ (reference sequence). The trim removed 5 bases at V and 2 bases at J, leaving 9 bases unmatched. This chain's CDR3 is CASSDTSGQPYEQYF. As DNA, the CDR3 is TGTGCCAGCAGCGACACCTCGGGACAGCCCTACGAGCAGTACTTC.

This clonotype was seen a few times. The CDR3 DNA follows: TGTGCCAGCAGCTTTTACCCAGCGGGGGGGCAGGAAGAGACCCAGTACTTC. Translated, it gives CASSFYPAGGQEETQYF. The rearrangement links TRBV7-7 to TRBJ2-5; 10 bases map to TRBD2. The CDR3 runs to 17 residues. The germline V gene encodes CDR1 SSHAT and CDR2 FNYEAQ (reference sequence). After removal of 3 bases from V and 3 bases from J, the junction contained 10 bases not matched to a gene.

The V gene is TRBV11-3, the J gene TRBJ1-1; a weak D match, TRBD1 (6 bases). V lost 5 bases to trimming and J lost 2 bases, with 18 bases between them. This CDR3 region has 16 residues. Germline V CDR1 and CDR2: SGHNT, YENEEA. In DNA, the CDR3 is TGTGCCAGCAGCCAGATCAGGGGCCATATCAACACTGAAGCTTTCTTT. Residues: CASSQIRGHINTEAFF.

There are a few counts of this clonotype. DNA of the CDR3: TGTGCCAGCAGCGTCGCCGGGACAGGGTTCAATCAGCCCCAGCATTTT. This encodes CASSVAGTGFNQPQHF. This chain links TRBV5-7 with TRBJ1-5; 9 nucleotides align to TRBD1. TRBV5-7 is identified as an open reading frame with a role that is uncertain. V was pared by 4 bases and J by 3 bases, with 8 bases of the junction left unmatched. The CDR3 has 16 residues.